This TCR beta chain was documented in a study of long-term antiretroviral therapy in people with HIV. Background on the study: Some samples came about a decade before the 2015 immediate-ART recommendation, and these were the earliest. Points from the study as a whole: Despite increasing after ART, diversity remained lower than that of transplant donor controls. Pre-ART expanded TRB clones stayed dominant throughout, though often decreasing after ART.

With regard to this clone: Its antigen is as yet unknown.

The CDR3 is 14 residues long. Looked up from germline, CDR1 is SGHRS and CDR2 is YFSETQ. The germline V and J ends were trimmed by 3 bases and 1 base, with 8 bases remaining between them. Running of the v3.0 immunoSEQ assay took place at survey level. Assay used: immunoSEQ multiplex PCR; TCRdb lists only in-frame clones, some missing. The sample has roughly 39,000 clones, about 86% seen once. This sample comprised unsorted PBMCs, obtained just before starting antiretroviral therapy. The rearrangement uses TRBV5-1 and TRBJ1-5; D uncertain. This TCR was sampled from a woman aged 18 to 35 with HIV. The CDR3 region has the DNA TGCGCCAGCAGCTACGACGGAAGCAATCAGCCCCAGCATTTT. It translates to CASSYDGSNQPQHF.